The 31 T cell receptor beta chains reported below all come from one sample, sequenced in a study of T cell responses to AZD1222 COVID-19 vaccine. Only in-frame clones appear in the TCRdb table, and some are missing; sequencing was by immunoSEQ multiplex PCR. This table holds some 130,000 clones, 88% found once. The sequencing used peripheral blood, collected on day 0 of MenACWY control vaccination. These receptors all stem from an adult in good health.

This chain uses TRBV25-1 with TRBJ1-5; 7 nucleotides match TRBD1. CDR3 size: 15 residues. The ends lost 4 bases at V and 0 bases at J; junction bases unmatched: 3. Germline V gene sequence: CDR1 MGHDK, CDR2 SYGVNS. The CDR3 is CASSGTGYSNQPQHF. The CDR3 nucleotides read TGTGCCAGCAGTGGGACAGGCTATAGCAATCAGCCCCAGCATTTT.

The genes are TRBV27 and TRBJ2-2; D possibly corresponds to TRBD1 (7 bases). CDR1 MNHEY and CDR2 SMNVEV come from the germline V gene (reference sequence). CDR3 length: 15 residues. V dropped 3 bases and J dropped 3 bases, with 11 bases sitting between them. CDR3 in amino acids: CASSLEGAYTGELFF. The DNA for the CDR3 is TGTGCCAGCAGTTTGGAGGGGGCCTACACCGGGGAGCTGTTTTTT.

CDR3 region: CASSEVTGSGYTF. The CDR3 DNA sequence: TGTGCCAGCAGTGAAGTAACAGGGAGTGGCTACACCTTC. The V call is TRBV6-1, the J call TRBJ1-2, with a possible D match to TRBD1 (6 bases). V was shortened by 1 base and J by 7 bases, with 10 bases between the two germline ends. This CDR3 is 13 amino acids long. The germline V gene has CDR1 MNHNS and CDR2 SASEGT.

The CDR3 DNA reads as TGTGCCAGCAGCGTAGGGGTACAGGTCGGAACCTACGAGCAGTACTTC. This gives the protein CASSVGVQVGTYEQYF. This chain uses TRBV9 with TRBJ2-7, with a tentative D call TRBD1 (5 bases). CDR1 and CDR2 (germline): SGDLS, YYNGEE. Trimming stripped 0 bases from V and 2 bases from J, with 15 bases between. The CDR3 runs 16 residues.

This chain links TRBV6-5 with TRBJ2-3; D is uncertain. Between the trimmed V and J ends, which lost 1 base and 6 bases, there was a span of 11 bases. The CDR3 is 14 residues long. Germline-derived CDR1 and CDR2 are MNHEY and SVGAGI. The CDR3, as DNA: TGTGCCAGCAGTTACTGGCCTGTGGCGGATACGCAGTATTTT. The encoded protein is CASSYWPVADTQYF.

The genes are TRBV7-9 and TRBJ1-5; 7 bases match TRBD1. Per germline, CDR1 SEHNR and CDR2 FQNEAQ (reference sequence). Trimming at V came to 3 bases and at J to 2 bases, leaving 7 bases not matched to a gene. The CDR3 is 16 amino acids. The CDR3 is CASSLSGTEGNQPQHF. In DNA, the CDR3 is TGTGCCAGCAGCTTGTCCGGGACAGAGGGCAATCAGCCCCAGCATTTT.

J is TRBJ2-2 and V is TRBV30; no firm D call. The V and J ends lost 0 bases and 7 bases respectively, with 12 bases between them. Germline V gene data show CDR1 as GTSNPN and CDR2 as SVGIG (reference sequence). This CDR3 has 14 amino acids. DNA of the CDR3: TGTGCCTGGAGTGTTTCGTACTCCGGCGGGGAGCTGTTTTTT. This gives the protein CAWSVSYSGGELFF.

DNA for the CDR3: TGTGCCATCTCTGACCTTGGACAGGGGGCCAGCGAGCAGTACTTC. It specifies CAISDLGQGASEQYF. The chain employs TRBV10-3 and TRBJ2-7; 11 nucleotides match TRBD1. CDR1 ENHRY and CDR2 SYGVKD come from the germline V gene. The CDR3 spans 15 residues. J was trimmed by 6 bases and V by 8 bases; bases with no gene match: 12.

The V call is TRBV12-3 or TRBV12-4, the J call TRBJ2-2; D gene ambiguous. The CDR3 runs to 13 residues. Deletions cut 2 bases from V and 1 base from J, with 2 bases between. The CDR3 DNA sequence: TGTGCCAGCAGTTTACGGAACACCGGGGAGCTGTTTTTT. It encodes CASSLRNTGELFF.

The genes are TRBV11-3 and TRBJ2-5, with D uncertain. Germline V lookup: CDR1 SGHNT, CDR2 YENEEA. Trimming stripped 5 bases from V and 1 base from J, with 5 bases between. The CDR3 has 12 amino acids. The CDR3 DNA sequence: TGTGCCAGCAGCATAACCCAAGAGACCCAGTACTTC. Amino acid sequence: CASSITQETQYF.

The V gene is TRBV5-4, the J gene TRBJ2-3, with D perhaps TRBD2 (6 bases). Germline CDR1 SGHNT, CDR2 YYREEE (reference sequence). Trimming pared 9 bases from V and 3 bases from J, leaving 17 bases between. The length of the CDR3 is 14 residues. Here the CDR3 DNA reads TGTGCCACGGCTGGCGGGATGGAGACAGATACGCAGTATTTT. Translation gives CATAGGMETDTQYF.

In this sample, this clone turned up once. This sequence joins TRBV28 and TRBJ2-7; D gene uncertain. This CDR3 has 12 amino acids. Trimming shortened V by 4 bases and J by 6 bases, and 10 bases separated the two germline ends. CDR1 is MDHEN, CDR2 SYDVKM, per germline. The CDR3 sequence is CASSWVGFEQYF. In DNA, the CDR3 is TGTGCCAGCAGTTGGGTAGGGTTCGAGCAGTACTTC.

The chain has TRBV5-6 and TRBJ2-2; 9 bases fit TRBD2. CDR1 is SGHDT, CDR2 YYEEEE, per germline. There are 16 residues in the CDR3. Trimming took 4 bases from V and 6 from J; bases not matched to a gene: 10. CDR3 sequence (DNA): TGTGCCAGCAGCGGTTGGACTAGCGTCTTCGCCGGGGAGCTGTTTTTT. Translating it yields CASSGWTSVFAGELFF.

This clone was seen a handful of times. V and J are TRBV7-2 and TRBJ1-5, with D possibly TRBD1 on 5 matching bases. V dropped 3 bases and J dropped 3 bases, with 9 bases sitting between them. Per germline, CDR1 SGHTA and CDR2 FQGNSA. This CDR3 region has 14 residues. The CDR3 nucleotides are TGTGCCAGCAGCTTGGGACTGAACAATCAGCCCCAGCATTTT. Its protein product is CASSLGLNNQPQHF.

This clone turned up a few times. CDR3 DNA sequence: TGTGCCAGCAGTCCCCTCGCCCGTCCGGGGGTGAACACTGAAGCTTTCTTT. This sequence encodes CASSPLARPGVNTEAFF. The chain has TRBV6-6 and TRBJ1-1, with a weak D call TRBD1 (5 bases). V lost 5 bases and J 0 bases, leaving 19 bases between the germline ends. The germline V gene has CDR1 MNHNY and CDR2 SVGAGI (reference sequence). CDR3 length equals 17 residues.

The chain links TRBV30 to TRBJ2-7; D perhaps matches TRBD1 (6 bases). The V and J ends lost 4 bases and 2 bases respectively, with 12 bases between them. The CDR3 totals 13 residues. Germline CDR1 and CDR2: GTSNPN and SVGIG (reference sequence). CDR3 bases: TGTGCCTGGACCAGGGACACTCCCTACGAGCAGTACTTC. It is translated as CAWTRDTPYEQYF.

The CDR3 DNA reads TGCAGCTGTATTCCGGGGGACACTGAAGCTTTCTTT. Its translation is CSCIPGDTEAFF. V is TRBV29-1 and J is TRBJ1-1, with D possibly being TRBD1 (5 bases). This CDR3 is 12 amino acids long. Germline CDR1 and CDR2: SQVTM and ANQGSEA. The germline V and J ends were trimmed by 8 bases and 3 bases, with 13 bases remaining between them. Supplemented by reference TRBV29-1 and TRBJ1-1, the full variable domain reads SAVISQKPSRDICQRGTSLTIQCQVDSQVTMMFWYRQQPGQSLTLIATANQGSEATYESGFVIDKFPISRPNLTFSTLTVSNMSPEDSSIYLCSCIPGDTEAFFGQGTRLTVV.

This sequence joins TRBV6-5 and TRBJ2-3; 7 bases agree with TRBD2. CDR1 is MNHEY and CDR2 is SVGAGI in the germline V gene. The CDR3 has 15 amino acids. Unmatched junction bases numbered 11, after V lost 8 bases and J lost 3 bases. The CDR3: CASRLAAEVTDTQYF. In nucleotides, the CDR3 is TGTGCCAGCCGGCTAGCGGCAGAAGTGACAGATACGCAGTATTTT.

The chain uses TRBV7-9 and TRBJ2-2, with D tentatively TRBD1 (5 bases). The V end lost 8 bases, the J end lost 4 bases, and 11 bases lay between the germline ends. Germline CDR1 is SEHNR and CDR2 is FQNEAQ (reference sequence). CDR3 length equals 13 residues. Here the CDR3 reads CASWQGSTGELFF. In nucleotides, the CDR3 is TGTGCCAGCTGGCAGGGCAGCACCGGGGAGCTGTTTTTT.

This clone has more than one count but fewer than ten. The chain joins TRBV11-2 to TRBJ2-1; D possibly corresponds to TRBD2 (6 bases). V lost 4 bases and J lost 0, with 19 bases in between. In germline, CDR1 is SGHAT, CDR2 FQNNGV. The CDR3 length is 18 residues. The CDR3 here is CASSWNSWDSSSYNEQFF. The CDR3 bases are TGTGCCAGCAGCTGGAATTCCTGGGACTCGAGCTCCTACAATGAGCAGTTCTTC.

The chain recombines TRBV10-2 with TRBJ2-3; D might be TRBD2 (6 bases). The germline gives CDR1 WSHSY, CDR2 SAAADI. This CDR3 spans 14 amino acids. Trimming took 6 bases from V and 2 from J, leaving 12 bases between them. The CDR3 here is CASSLSGITDTQYF. DNA of the CDR3: TGCGCCAGCAGCCTTAGCGGAATCACAGATACGCAGTATTTT.

The V and J genes are TRBV30 and TRBJ1-2; D might be TRBD1 (5 bases). The CDR3 is 13 residues long. V was trimmed by 3 bases and J by 5 bases, leaving 13 bases between them. From germline, CDR1 is GTSNPN and CDR2 SVGIG (reference sequence). The CDR3: CAWRSRGWYGYTF. The CDR3 DNA reads as TGTGCCTGGAGGAGTAGGGGCTGGTATGGCTACACCTTC. Variable domain in full (rest from reference TRBV30 and TRBJ1-2): SQTIHQWPATLVQPVGSPLSLECTVEGTSNPNLYWYRQAAGRGLQLLFYSVGIGQISSEVPQNLSASRPQDRQFILSSKKLLLSDSGFYLCAWRSRGWYGYTFGSGTRLTVV.

V usage is TRBV6-5 and J usage is TRBJ2-7; 8 nucleotides line up with TRBD1. J lost 0 bases, V lost 5 bases, and 3 bases had no gene match. Germline CDR1 reads MNHEY; CDR2 reads SVGAGI. This CDR3 comprises 14 residues. CDR3 nucleotide sequence: TGTGCCAGCAGTCACAGGGGGAGCTCCTACGAGCAGTACTTC. Translated, it gives CASSHRGSSYEQYF.

V is TRBV7-9 and J is TRBJ1-1; D is uncertain. Germline CDR1 and CDR2: SEHNR and FQNEAQ (reference sequence). The CDR3 length is 15 residues. V shed 3 bases and J shed 2 bases, with 13 bases lying between them. The CDR3 is CASSFSSSGNTEAFF. The CDR3 region has the DNA TGTGCCAGCAGCTTTTCGAGTTCCGGCAACACTGAAGCTTTCTTT.

This clone has only one observation. V and J are TRBV10-3 and TRBJ1-2; 8 positions agree with TRBD1. In germline, CDR1 is ENHRY, CDR2 SYGVKD. The CDR3 covers 13 residues. V lost 9 bases to trimming and J lost 2 bases; unmatched junction nucleotides: 5. Written as DNA, the CDR3 is TGTGCCATTGGGACAGGCCAGAACTATGGCTACACCTTC. This codes for CAIGTGQNYGYTF.

The V call is TRBV19, the J call TRBJ2-7, with D possibly being TRBD2 (5 bases). The CDR3 runs 13 residues. The germline CDR1 and CDR2 sequences are LNHDA and SQIVND (reference sequence). Trimming pared 0 bases from V and 7 bases from J, leaving 10 bases between. The chain's CDR3 is CASSIDLPGEQYF. CDR3 nucleotide sequence: TGTGCCAGTAGTATAGATTTGCCGGGAGAGCAGTACTTC. Using reference TRBV19 and TRBJ2-7 for the parts outside the CDR3, the full variable domain is DGGITQSPKYLFRKEGQNVTLSCEQNLNHDAMYWYRQDPGQGLRLIYYSQIVNDFQKGDIAEGYSVSREKKESFPLTVTSAQKNPTAFYLCASSIDLPGEQYFGPGTRLTVT.

The chain combines TRBV4-2 with TRBJ2-5; TRBD1 aligns across 7 bases. The CDR3 spans 16 residues. Germline CDR1 and CDR2: LGHNA and YNFKEQ. V dropped 0 bases and J dropped 0; count of bases not matched to a gene: 4. CDR3 nucleotides: TGTGCCAGCAGCCAAGAGGGCAGGGGGTACCAAGAGACCCAGTACTTC. It specifies CASSQEGRGYQETQYF.

The chain carries TRBV18 and TRBJ1-6, with TRBD1 as a possible D gene (6 bases). In germline, CDR1 is KGHSH, CDR2 LQKENI. The V end was cut by 4 bases, the J end by 9 bases, with 16 bases between. This CDR3 contains 15 residues. The CDR3 loop is CASSQNREVGSPLHF. Here the CDR3 DNA reads TGTGCCAGCTCACAAAACAGGGAGGTGGGTTCACCCCTCCACTTT.

The V and J genes are TRBV10-2 and TRBJ2-3; 7 bases are a match to TRBD2. The CDR3 spans 16 residues. Losses at the gene ends were 8 bases for V and 0 bases for J; bases not matched to a gene: 11. CDR1 and CDR2 from the germline V gene are WSHSY and SAAADI. CDR3 nucleotides: TGCGCCAGCGGATTTCCAGGACTAGTTAGCACAGATACGCAGTATTTT. Translation gives CASGFPGLVSTDTQYF.

The chain couples TRBV6-6 to TRBJ2-7; 8 positions agree with TRBD1. The CDR3 has 15 amino acids. The V segment lost 8 bases and the J segment 7 bases; nucleotides outside the gene matches: 16. CDR1 is MNHNY and CDR2 is SVGAGI in the germline V gene (reference sequence). The CDR3 reads CASGDRTQGVGEQYF. The CDR3, as DNA: TGTGCCAGCGGGGACAGGACCCAAGGGGTGGGTGAGCAGTACTTC.

This sequence joins TRBV6-4 and TRBJ2-3; 12 nucleotides align to TRBD2. Germline V gene lookup returns CDR1 MRHNA and CDR2 SNTAGT. Trimming took 4 bases from V and 4 from J; bases not matched to a gene: 0. The CDR3 has 14 residues. The CDR3 DNA reads TGTGCCAGCAGTGGACTAGCGGGAGCAGATACGCAGTATTTT. It yields the protein CASSGLAGADTQYF.